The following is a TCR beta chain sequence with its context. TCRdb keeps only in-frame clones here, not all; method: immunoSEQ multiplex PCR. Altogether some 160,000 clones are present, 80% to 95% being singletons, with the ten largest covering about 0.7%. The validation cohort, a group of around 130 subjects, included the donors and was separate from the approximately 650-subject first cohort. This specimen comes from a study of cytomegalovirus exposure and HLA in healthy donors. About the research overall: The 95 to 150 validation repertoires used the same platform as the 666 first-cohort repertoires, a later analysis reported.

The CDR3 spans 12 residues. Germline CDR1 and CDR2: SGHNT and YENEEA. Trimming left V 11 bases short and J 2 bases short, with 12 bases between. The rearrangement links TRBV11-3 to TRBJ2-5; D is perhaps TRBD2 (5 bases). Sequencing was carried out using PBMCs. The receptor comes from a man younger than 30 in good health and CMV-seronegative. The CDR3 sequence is CASRTGQETQYF. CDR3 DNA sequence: TGTGCCTCCCGGACTGGTCAAGAGACCCAGTACTTC.